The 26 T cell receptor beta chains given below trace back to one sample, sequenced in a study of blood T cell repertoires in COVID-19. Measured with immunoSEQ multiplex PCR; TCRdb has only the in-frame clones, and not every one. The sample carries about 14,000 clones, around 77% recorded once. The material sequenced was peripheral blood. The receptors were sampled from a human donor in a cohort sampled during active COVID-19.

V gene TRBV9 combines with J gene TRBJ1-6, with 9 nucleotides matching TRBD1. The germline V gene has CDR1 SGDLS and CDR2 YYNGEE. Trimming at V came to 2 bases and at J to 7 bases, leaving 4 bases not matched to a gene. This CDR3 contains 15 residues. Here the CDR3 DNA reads TGTGCCAGCAGCGTTACAGGGGGCGCGAATTCACCCCTCCACTTT. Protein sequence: CASSVTGGANSPLHF.

CDR3 in amino acids: CASSFTSTGTSYEQYF. The CDR3 DNA is TGTGCCAGTAGTTTTACCTCGACAGGGACCTCCTACGAGCAGTACTTC. The rearrangement uses TRBV19 and TRBJ2-7, with 7 bases identical to TRBD1. V shed 5 bases and J 0 bases; nucleotides not matched to a gene: 10. This CDR3 contains 16 residues. CDR1 LNHDA and CDR2 SQIVND come from the germline V gene (reference sequence).

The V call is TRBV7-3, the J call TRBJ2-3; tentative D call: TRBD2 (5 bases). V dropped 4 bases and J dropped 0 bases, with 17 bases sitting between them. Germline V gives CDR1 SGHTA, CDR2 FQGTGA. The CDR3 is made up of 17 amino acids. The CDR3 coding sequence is TGTGCCAGCAGCTCAAGGATTGACGGACTTAGCACAGATACGCAGTATTTT. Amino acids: CASSSRIDGLSTDTQYF.

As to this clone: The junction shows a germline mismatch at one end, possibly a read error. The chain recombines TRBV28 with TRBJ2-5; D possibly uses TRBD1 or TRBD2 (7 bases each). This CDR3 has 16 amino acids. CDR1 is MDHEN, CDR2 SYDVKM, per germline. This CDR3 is CARRGGRGGGLETQYF. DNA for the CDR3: TGTGCCCGCAGGGGGGGGAGGGGCGGAGGTTTGGAGACCCAGTACTTC. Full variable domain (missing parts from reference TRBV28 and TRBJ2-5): DVKVTQSSRYLVKRTGEKVFLECVQDMDHENMFWYRQDPGLGLRLIYFSYDVKMKEKGDIPEGYSVSREKKERFSLILESASTNQTSMYLCARRGGRGGGLETQYFGPGTRLLVL.

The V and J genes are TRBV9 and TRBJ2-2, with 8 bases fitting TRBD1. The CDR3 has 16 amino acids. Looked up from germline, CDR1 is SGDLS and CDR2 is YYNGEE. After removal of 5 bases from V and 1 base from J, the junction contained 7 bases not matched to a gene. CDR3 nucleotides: TGTGCCAGCAGTCCGACAGGGGATGGGAACACCGGGGAGCTGTTTTTT. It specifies CASSPTGDGNTGELFF.

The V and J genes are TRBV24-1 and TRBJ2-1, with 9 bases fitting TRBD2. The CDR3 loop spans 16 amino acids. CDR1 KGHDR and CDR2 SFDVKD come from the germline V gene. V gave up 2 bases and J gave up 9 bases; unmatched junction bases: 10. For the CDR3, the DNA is TGTGCCACCAGTGATTCCGGGACTAGCCCCCTACTTGAGCAGTTCTTC. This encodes CATSDSGTSPLLEQFF.

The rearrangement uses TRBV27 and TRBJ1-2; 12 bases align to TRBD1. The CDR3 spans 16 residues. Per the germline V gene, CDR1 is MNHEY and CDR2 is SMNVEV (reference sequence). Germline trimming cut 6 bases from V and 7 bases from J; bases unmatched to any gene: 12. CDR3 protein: CASSPSGTGGAFGYTF. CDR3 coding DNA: TGTGCCAGCAGCCCGTCCGGGACAGGGGGCGCTTTTGGCTACACCTTC.

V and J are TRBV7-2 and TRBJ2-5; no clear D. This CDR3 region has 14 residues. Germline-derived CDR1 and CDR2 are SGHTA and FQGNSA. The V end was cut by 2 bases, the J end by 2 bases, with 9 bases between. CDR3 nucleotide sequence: TGTGCCAGCAGCTTACTTTCCAGACAAGAGACCCAGTACTTC. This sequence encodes CASSLLSRQETQYF.

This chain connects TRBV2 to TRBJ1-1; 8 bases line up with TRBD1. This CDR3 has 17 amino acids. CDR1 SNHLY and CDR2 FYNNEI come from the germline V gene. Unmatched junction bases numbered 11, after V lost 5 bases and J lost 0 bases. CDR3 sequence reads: CASSPGRGQGMNTEAFF. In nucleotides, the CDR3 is TGTGCCAGCAGTCCCGGCAGGGGGCAGGGAATGAACACTGAAGCTTTCTTT.

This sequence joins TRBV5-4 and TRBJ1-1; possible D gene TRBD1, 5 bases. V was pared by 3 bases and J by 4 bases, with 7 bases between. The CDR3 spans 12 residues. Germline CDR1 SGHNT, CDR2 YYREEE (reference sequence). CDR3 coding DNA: TGTGCCAGCAGCTGGGACTTCACTGAAGCTTTCTTT. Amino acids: CASSWDFTEAFF.

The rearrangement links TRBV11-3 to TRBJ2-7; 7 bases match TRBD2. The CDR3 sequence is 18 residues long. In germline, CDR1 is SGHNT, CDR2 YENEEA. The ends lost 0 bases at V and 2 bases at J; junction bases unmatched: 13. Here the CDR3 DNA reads TGTGCCAGCAGCTTAGAGAGGGTTAGACTAGCCTTGACCTACGAGCAGTACTTC. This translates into CASSLERVRLALTYEQYF.

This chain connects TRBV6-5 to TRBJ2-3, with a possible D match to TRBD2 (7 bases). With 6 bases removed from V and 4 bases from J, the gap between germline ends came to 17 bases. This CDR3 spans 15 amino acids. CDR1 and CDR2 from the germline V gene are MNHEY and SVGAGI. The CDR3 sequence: CASSQEGGRPDTQYF. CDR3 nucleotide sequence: TGTGCCAGCAGCCAAGAGGGGGGGCGACCAGATACGCAGTATTTT.

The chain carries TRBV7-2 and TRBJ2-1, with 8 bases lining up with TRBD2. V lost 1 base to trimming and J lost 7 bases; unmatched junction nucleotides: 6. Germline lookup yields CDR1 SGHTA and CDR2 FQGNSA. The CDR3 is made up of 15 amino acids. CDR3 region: CASSLEGLASNEQFF. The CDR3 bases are TGTGCCAGCAGCTTAGAAGGACTAGCTTCAAATGAGCAGTTCTTC.

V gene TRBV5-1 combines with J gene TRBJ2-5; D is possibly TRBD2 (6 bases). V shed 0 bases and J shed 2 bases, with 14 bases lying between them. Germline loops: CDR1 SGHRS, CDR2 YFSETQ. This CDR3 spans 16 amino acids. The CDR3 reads CASSLGFPSAQETQYF. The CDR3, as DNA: TGCGCCAGCAGCTTGGGGTTCCCTAGCGCACAAGAGACCCAGTACTTC.

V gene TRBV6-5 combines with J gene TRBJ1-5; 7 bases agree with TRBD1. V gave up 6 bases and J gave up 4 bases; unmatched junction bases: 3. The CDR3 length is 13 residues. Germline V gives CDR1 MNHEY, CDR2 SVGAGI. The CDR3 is CASSSDRNQPQHF. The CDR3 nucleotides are TGTGCCAGCAGCTCGGACAGGAATCAGCCCCAGCATTTT.

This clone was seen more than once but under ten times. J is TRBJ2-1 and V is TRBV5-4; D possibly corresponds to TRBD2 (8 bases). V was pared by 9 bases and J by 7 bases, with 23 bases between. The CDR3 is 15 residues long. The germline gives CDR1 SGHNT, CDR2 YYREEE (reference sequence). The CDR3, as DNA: TGTGCCACCCGGACAGGCACTAGCGGACTTAATGAGCAGTTCTTC. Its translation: CATRTGTSGLNEQFF. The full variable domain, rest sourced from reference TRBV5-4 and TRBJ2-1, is ETGVTQSPTHLIKTRGQQVTLRCSSQSGHNTVSWYQQALGQGPQFIFQYYREEENGRGNFPPRFSGLQFPNYSSELNVNALELDDSALYLCATRTGTSGLNEQFFGPGTRLTVL.

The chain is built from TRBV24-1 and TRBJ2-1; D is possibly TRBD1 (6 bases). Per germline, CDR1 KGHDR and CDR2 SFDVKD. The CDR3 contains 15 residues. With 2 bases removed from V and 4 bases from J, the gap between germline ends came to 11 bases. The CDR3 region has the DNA TGTGCCACCAGTGATTGGGCAGGGGCGTACAATGAGCAGTTCTTC. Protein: CATSDWAGAYNEQFF.

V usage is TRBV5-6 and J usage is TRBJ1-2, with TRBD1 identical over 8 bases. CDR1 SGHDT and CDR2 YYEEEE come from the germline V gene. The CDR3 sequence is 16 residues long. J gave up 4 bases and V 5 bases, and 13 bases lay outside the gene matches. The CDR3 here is CASSFSGGAFFYGYTF. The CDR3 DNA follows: TGTGCCAGCAGTTTTTCAGGGGGCGCCTTTTTCTATGGCTACACCTTC. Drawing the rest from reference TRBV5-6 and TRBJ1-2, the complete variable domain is DAGVTQSPTHLIKTRGQQVTLRCSPKSGHDTVSWYQQALGQGPQFIFQYYEEEERQRGNFPDRFSGHQFPNYSSELNVNALLLGDSALYLCASSFSGGAFFYGYTFGSGTRLTVV.

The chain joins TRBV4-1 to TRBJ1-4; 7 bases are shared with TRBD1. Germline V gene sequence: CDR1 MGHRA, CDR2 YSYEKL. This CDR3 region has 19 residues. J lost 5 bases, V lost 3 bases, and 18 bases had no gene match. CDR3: CASSQAGTANLGQNEKLFF. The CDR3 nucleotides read TGCGCCAGCAGCCAGGCTGGGACAGCGAATCTCGGACAGAATGAAAAACTGTTTTTT.

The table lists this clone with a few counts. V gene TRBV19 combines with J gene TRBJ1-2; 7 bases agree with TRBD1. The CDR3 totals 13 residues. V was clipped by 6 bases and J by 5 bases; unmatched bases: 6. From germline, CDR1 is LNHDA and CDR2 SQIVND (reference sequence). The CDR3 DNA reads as TGTGCCAGTAGCACAGGGGTGGGGTATGGCTACACCTTC. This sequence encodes CASSTGVGYGYTF.

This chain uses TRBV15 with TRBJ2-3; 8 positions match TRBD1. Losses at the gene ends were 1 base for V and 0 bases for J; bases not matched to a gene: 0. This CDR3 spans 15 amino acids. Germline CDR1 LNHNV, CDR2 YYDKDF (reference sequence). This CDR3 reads CATSRGQGSTDTQYF. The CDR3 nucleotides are TGTGCCACCAGCAGAGGACAGGGGAGCACAGATACGCAGTATTTT.

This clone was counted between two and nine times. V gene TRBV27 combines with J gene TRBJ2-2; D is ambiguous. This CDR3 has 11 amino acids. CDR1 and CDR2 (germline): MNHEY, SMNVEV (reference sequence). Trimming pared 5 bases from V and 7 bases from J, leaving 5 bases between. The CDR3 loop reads CASSVGGELFF. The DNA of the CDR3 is TGTGCCAGCAGTGTCGGCGGGGAGCTGTTTTTT.

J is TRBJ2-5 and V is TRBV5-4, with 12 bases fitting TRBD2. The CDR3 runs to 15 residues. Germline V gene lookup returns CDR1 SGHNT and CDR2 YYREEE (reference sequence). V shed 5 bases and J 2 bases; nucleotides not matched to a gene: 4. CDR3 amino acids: CASSRLAGEQETQYF. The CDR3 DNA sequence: TGTGCCAGCAGTCGACTAGCGGGGGAACAAGAGACCCAGTACTTC.

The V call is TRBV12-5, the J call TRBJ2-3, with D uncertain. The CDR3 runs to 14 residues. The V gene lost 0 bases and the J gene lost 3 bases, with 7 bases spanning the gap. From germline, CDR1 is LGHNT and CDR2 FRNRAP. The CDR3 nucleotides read TGTGCTAGTGGTTTGGTACTAAATACAGATACGCAGTATTTT. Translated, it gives CASGLVLNTDTQYF.

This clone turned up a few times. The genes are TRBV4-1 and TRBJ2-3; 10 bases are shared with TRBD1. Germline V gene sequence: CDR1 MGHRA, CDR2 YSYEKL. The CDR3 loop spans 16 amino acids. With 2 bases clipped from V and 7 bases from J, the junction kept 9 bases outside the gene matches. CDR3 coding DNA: TGCGCCAGCAGCCAACCCGGACAGGGGGATAGATATACGCAGTATTTT. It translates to CASSQPGQGDRYTQYF.

The CDR3: CASIRDRGQETQYF. CDR3 DNA sequence: TGTGCCAGCATTCGGGACAGGGGGCAAGAGACCCAGTACTTC. This chain connects TRBV2 to TRBJ2-5, with 11 bases identical to TRBD1. Trimming removed 7 bases from V and 2 bases from J; junction bases left unmatched: 3. The germline CDR1 and CDR2 sequences are SNHLY and FYNNEI. The CDR3 consists of 14 residues.